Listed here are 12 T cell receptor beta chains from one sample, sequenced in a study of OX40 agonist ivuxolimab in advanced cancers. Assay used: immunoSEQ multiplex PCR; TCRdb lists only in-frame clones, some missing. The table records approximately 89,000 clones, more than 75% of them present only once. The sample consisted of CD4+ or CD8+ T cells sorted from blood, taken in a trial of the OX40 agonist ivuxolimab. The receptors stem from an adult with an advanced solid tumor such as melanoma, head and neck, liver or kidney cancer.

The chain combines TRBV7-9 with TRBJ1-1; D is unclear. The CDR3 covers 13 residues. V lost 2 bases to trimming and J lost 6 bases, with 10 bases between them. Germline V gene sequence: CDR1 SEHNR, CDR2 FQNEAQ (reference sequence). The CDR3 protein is CASSLLVTAEAFF. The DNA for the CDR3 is TGTGCCAGCAGCTTATTGGTCACCGCTGAAGCTTTCTTT.

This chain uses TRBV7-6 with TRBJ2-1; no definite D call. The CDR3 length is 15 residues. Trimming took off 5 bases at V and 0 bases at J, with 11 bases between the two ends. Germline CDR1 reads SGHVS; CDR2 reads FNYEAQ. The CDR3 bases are TGTGCCAGCAGCCCCACTCAAGGCTCCTACAATGAGCAGTTCTTC. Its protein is CASSPTQGSYNEQFF.

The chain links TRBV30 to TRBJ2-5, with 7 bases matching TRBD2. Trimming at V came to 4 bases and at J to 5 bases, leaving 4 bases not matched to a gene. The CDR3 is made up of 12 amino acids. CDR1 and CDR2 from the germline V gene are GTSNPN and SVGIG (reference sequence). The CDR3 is CAWNSGMETQYF. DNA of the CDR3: TGTGCCTGGAACAGCGGGATGGAGACCCAGTACTTC.

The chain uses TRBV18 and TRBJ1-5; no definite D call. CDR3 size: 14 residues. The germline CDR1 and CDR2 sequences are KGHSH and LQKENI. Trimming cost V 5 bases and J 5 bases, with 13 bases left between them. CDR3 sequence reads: CASSDYQSDQPQHF. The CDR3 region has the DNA TGTGCCAGCTCAGACTATCAGAGCGATCAGCCCCAGCATTTT. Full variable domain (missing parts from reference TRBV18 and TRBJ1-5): NAGVMQNPRHLVRRRGQEARLRCSPMKGHSHVYWYRQLPEEGLKFMVYLQKENIIDESGMPKERFSAEFPKEGPSILRIQQVVRGDSAAYFCASSDYQSDQPQHFGDGTRLSIL.

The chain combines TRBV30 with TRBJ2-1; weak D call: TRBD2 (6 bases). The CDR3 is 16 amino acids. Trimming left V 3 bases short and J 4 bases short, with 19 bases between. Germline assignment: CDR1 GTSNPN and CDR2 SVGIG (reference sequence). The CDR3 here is CAWSEDGGTVYNEQFF. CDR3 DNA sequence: TGTGCCTGGAGCGAGGATGGCGGGACGGTGTACAATGAGCAGTTCTTC. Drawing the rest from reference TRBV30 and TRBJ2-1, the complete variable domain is SQTIHQWPATLVQPVGSPLSLECTVEGTSNPNLYWYRQAAGRGLQLLFYSVGIGQISSEVPQNLSASRPQDRQFILSSKKLLLSDSGFYLCAWSEDGGTVYNEQFFGPGTRLTVL.

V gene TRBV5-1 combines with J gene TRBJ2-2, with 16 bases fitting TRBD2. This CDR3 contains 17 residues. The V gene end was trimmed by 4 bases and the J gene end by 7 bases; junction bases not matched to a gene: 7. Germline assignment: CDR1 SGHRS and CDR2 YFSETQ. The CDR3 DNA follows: TGCGCCAGCAGCCCGGGACTAGCGGGGGGGCACAGCGGGGAGCTGTTTTTT. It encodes CASSPGLAGGHSGELFF.

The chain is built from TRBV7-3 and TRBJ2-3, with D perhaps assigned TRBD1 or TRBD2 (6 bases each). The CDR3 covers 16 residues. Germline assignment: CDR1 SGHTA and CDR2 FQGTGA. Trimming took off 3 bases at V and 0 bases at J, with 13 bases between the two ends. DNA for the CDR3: TGTGCCAGCAGCTTTGGGGGGCAAAGTAGCACAGATACGCAGTATTTT. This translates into CASSFGGQSSTDTQYF.

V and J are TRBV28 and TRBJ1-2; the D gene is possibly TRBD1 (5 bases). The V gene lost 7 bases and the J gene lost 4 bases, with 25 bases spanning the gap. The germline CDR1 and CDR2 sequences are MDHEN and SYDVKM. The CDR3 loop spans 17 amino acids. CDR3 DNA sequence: TGTGCCAGCACTACATCTTCCGGGCAGGGCCTTTCCTATGGCTACACCTTC. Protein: CASTTSSGQGLSYGYTF.

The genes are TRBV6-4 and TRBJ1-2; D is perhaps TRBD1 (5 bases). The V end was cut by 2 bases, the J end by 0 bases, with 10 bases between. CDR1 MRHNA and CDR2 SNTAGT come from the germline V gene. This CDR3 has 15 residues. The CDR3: CASSDTGHSNYGYTF. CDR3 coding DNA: TGTGCCAGCAGTGACACGGGGCACTCTAACTATGGCTACACCTTC.

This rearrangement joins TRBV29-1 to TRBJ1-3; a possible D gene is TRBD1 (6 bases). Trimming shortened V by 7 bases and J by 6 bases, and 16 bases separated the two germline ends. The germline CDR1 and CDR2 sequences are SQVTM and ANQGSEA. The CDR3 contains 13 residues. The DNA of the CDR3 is TGCAGCGGTGGTACAGGGATCCCAAACACCATATATTTT. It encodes CSGGTGIPNTIYF.

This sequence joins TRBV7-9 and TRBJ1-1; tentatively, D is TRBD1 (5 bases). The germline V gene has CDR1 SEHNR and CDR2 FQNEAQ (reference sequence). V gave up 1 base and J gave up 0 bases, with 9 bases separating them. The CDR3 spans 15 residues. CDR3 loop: CASSLGGVMNTEAFF. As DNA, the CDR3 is TGTGCCAGCAGCTTAGGAGGGGTCATGAACACTGAAGCTTTCTTT.

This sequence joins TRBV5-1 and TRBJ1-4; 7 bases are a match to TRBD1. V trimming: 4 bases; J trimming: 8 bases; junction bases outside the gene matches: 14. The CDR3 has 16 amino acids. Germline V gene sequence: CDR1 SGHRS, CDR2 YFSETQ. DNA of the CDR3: TGCGCCAGCAGCCCGGGATCGAGGACAGGAGGGGAAAAACTGTTTTTT. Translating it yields CASSPGSRTGGEKLFF.